Described below is a single TCR beta chain sequence and its context. These data belong to a study of Graves' ophthalmopathy and Graves' hyperthyroidism. Transcripts of RNA were the source for amplifying TCR beta CDR3 regions. Scientists carried out first-round RT-PCR using HTBI primers and then a second-round multiplex PCR. TCRdb reprocessed the multiplex PCR reads with MiXCR, giving one entry per CDR3 protein. The sample has some 39,000 distinct CDR3 sequences, roughly 50% seen once; the top ten hold approximately 30%. The sample comprised peripheral blood. The sequence derives from an adult woman with stable Graves' hyperthyroidism.

The CDR3 sequence is CASSQGGEKLFF. The CDR3 DNA reads TGCGCCAGCAGCCAAGGGGGCGAAAAACTGTTTTTT. This chain connects TRBV4-1 to TRBJ1-4; D perhaps matches TRBD1 (5 bases). CDR3 length: 12 amino acids. Germline assignment: CDR1 MGHRA and CDR2 YSYEKL. V was trimmed by 1 base and J by 8 bases, leaving 5 bases between them.